These T cell receptor beta chains were read from a single sample in a study of OX40 agonist ivuxolimab in advanced cancers. Repertoires were generated with immunoSEQ multiplex PCR, while TCRdb's copy carries only in-frame clones and drops some. The sample has about 67,000 clones, more than 85% seen once; the top ten hold roughly 13%. Source: CD4+ or CD8+ T cells sorted from blood, taken in a trial of the OX40 agonist ivuxolimab. These receptor sequences come from an adult with an advanced solid tumor such as melanoma, head and neck, liver or kidney cancer. CDR3s include the opening cysteine and the closing phenylalanine or tryptophan. The D gene is left open where the match is weak. Expanded clones get a size class; other rows say once, few or many, or leave the size out.

j_call | d_call | clone_size | v_call | cdr3_aa | cdr3_nt
TRBJ2-7 | TRBD2 | . | TRBV15 | CATSSPGTSEGRSYEQYF | TGTGCCACCAGCAGCCCCGGGACTAGCGAAGGGAGGTCCTACGAGCAGTACTTC
TRBJ2-1 | . | . | TRBV25-1 | CASSQSGQDNEQFF | TGTGCCAGCAGTCAAAGCGGGCAAGACAATGAGCAGTTCTTC
TRBJ2-5 | . | . | TRBV15 | CATGGLQETQYF | TGTGCCACCGGGGGGCTCCAAGAGACCCAGTACTTC
TRBJ1-5 | . | . | TRBV6-6 | CASSYTGAYQPQHF | TGTGCCAGCAGTTACACGGGGGCTTATCAGCCCCAGCATTTT
TRBJ2-3 | . | . | TRBV13 | CASSLNLFPSTDTQYF | TGTGCCAGCAGCTTAAATCTCTTTCCGAGCACAGATACGCAGTATTTT
TRBJ2-1 | TRBD2 | . | TRBV29-1 | CSVVAGGNYNEQFF | TGCAGCGTTGTGGCGGGAGGGAACTACAATGAGCAGTTCTTC
TRBJ2-7 | . | . | TRBV2 | CASSDWSSIRLIDEQYF | TGTGCCAGCAGTGACTGGTCTAGCATTCGTCTTATCGACGAGCAGTACTTC
TRBJ2-7 | TRBD1 | . | TRBV19 | CASSPGQGSSYEQYF | TGTGCCAGTAGTCCGGGACAGGGGAGCTCCTACGAGCAGTACTTC
TRBJ2-7 | TRBD2 | . | TRBV4-3 | CASSQDRAGGYYYEQYF | TGCGCCAGCAGCCAAGATCGAGCGGGAGGCTACTATTACGAGCAGTACTTC
TRBJ2-3 | . | once | TRBV9 | CASSVAGNIDTQYF | TGTGCCAGCAGCGTGGCAGGGAACATAGATACGCAGTATTTT
TRBJ2-7 | TRBD2 | . | TRBV4-2 | CASSQGSGLAGAEQYF | TGTGCCAGCAGCCAGGGATCGGGACTAGCGGGAGCCGAGCAGTACTTC
TRBJ1-5 | TRBD1 | . | TRBV5-5 | CASSTGQGPNQPQHF | TGTGCCAGCAGCACCGGACAGGGACCCAATCAGCCCCAGCATTTT
TRBJ2-1 | . | . | TRBV7-9 | CASSPVLVSYNEQFF | TGTGCCAGCAGCCCAGTACTAGTGTCCTACAATGAGCAGTTCTTC
TRBJ2-2 | . | . | TRBV2 | CASRGGEPTGELFF | TGTGCCAGCAGAGGGGGGGAACCGACCGGGGAGCTGTTTTTT
TRBJ2-7 | . | . | TRBV6-5 | CASSRGQTSSYEQYF | TGTGCCAGCAGTAGAGGACAGACGAGCTCCTACGAGCAGTACTTC
TRBJ2-7 | TRBD1 | . | TRBV5-4 | CASSLGQGAYEQYF | TGTGCCAGCAGCTTGGGGCAGGGGGCCTACGAGCAGTACTTC
TRBJ2-5 | . | . | TRBV7-8 | CASSPLVAEETQYF | TGTGCCAGCAGCCCACTGGTGGCAGAAGAGACCCAGTACTTC
TRBJ2-7 | . | . | TRBV1 | CTSSLIPRVSEQYF | TGCACCAGCAGCCTTATCCCTCGGGTATCCGAGCAGTACTTC
TRBJ1-2 | . | . | TRBV15 | CATSDERMAVSGYTF | TGTGCCACCAGCGACGAGAGGATGGCAGTATCCGGCTACACCTTC
TRBJ2-3 | . | . | TRBV27 | CASSRPGDTTDTQYF | TGTGCCAGCAGCAGGCCGGGGGACACCACAGATACGCAGTATTTT
TRBJ2-7 | . | . | TRBV7-9 | CASSLAVGASGHEQYF | TGTGCCAGCAGCTTAGCGGTGGGAGCCTCGGGCCACGAGCAGTACTTC
TRBJ2-3 | TRBD2 | once | TRBV4-1 | CASSQVGSGGTDTQYF | TGCGCCAGCAGCCAAGTTGGCAGCGGGGGCACAGATACGCAGTATTTT
TRBJ1-5 | . | . | TRBV7-8 | CASSPTTDHQPQHF | TGTGCCAGCAGCCCTACGACAGATCATCAGCCCCAGCATTTT
TRBJ2-5 | TRBD2 | . | TRBV7-9 | CASSSRTSGRWETQYF | TGTGCCAGCAGCTCCCGGACTAGCGGGAGGTGGGAGACCCAGTACTTC
TRBJ2-2 | . | . | TRBV12-5 | CASGFAGALTGELFF | TGTGCTAGTGGTTTCGCGGGGGCCCTTACCGGGGAGCTGTTTTTT
TRBJ1-2 | . | . | TRBV2 | CASSGAGAYGYTF | TGTGCCAGCAGTGGGGCAGGGGCCTATGGCTACACCTTC
TRBJ2-5 | TRBD2 | once | TRBV6-5 | CASRGGRETQYF | TGTGCCAGCCGCGGGGGTAGGGAGACCCAGTACTTC
TRBJ1-3 | . | once | TRBV9 | CASSVAGRTDNSGNTIYF | TGTGCCAGCAGCGTAGCTGGGCGTACGGACAACTCTGGAAACACCATATATTTT
TRBJ2-2 | . | . | TRBV28 | CASTALDSANTGELFF | TGTGCCAGCACGGCCCTCGACAGCGCGAACACCGGGGAGCTGTTTTTT
TRBJ2-3 | . | . | TRBV5-5 | CASSLIGSDTQYF | TGTGCCAGCAGCTTAATTGGGTCGGATACGCAGTATTTT
TRBJ2-5 | TRBD2 | . | TRBV14 | CASSQGTSSQETQYF | TGTGCCAGCAGCCAAGGGACTAGCAGCCAAGAGACCCAGTACTTC
TRBJ2-5 | TRBD2 | . | TRBV7-2 | CASSANPGLADETQYF | TGTGCCAGCAGCGCTAACCCGGGACTAGCAGACGAGACCCAGTACTTC
TRBJ2-7 | . | . | TRBV4-1 | CASSQPGAPYEQYF | TGCGCCAGCAGCCAACCAGGGGCGCCCTACGAGCAGTACTTC
TRBJ2-1 | TRBD2 | . | TRBV10-1 | CASSASGAGVNEQFF | TGCGCCAGCAGTGCTAGCGGGGCAGGTGTCAATGAGCAGTTCTTC
TRBJ2-1 | TRBD2 | . | TRBV28 | CASSPRPGLAQGEQFF | TGTGCCAGCAGCCCCCGACCGGGACTAGCACAGGGTGAGCAGTTCTTC
TRBJ1-4 | TRBD1 | . | TRBV9 | CASNLGGANEKLFF | TGTGCCAGCAACCTAGGGGGCGCTAATGAAAAACTGTTTTTT
TRBJ2-7 | . | . | TRBV16 | CASSLTKGDEQYF | TGTGCCAGCAGCCTCACGAAGGGGGACGAGCAGTACTTC
TRBJ2-2 | TRBD2 | once | TRBV7-8 | CASSPGLAGWDTGELFF | TGTGCCAGCAGCCCCGGACTAGCTGGATGGGACACCGGGGAGCTGTTTTTT
TRBJ2-1 | TRBD2 | . | TRBV15 | CATSRTSGVNNEQFF | TGTGCCACCAGCAGAACTAGCGGGGTTAACAATGAGCAGTTCTTC
TRBJ1-1 | . | few | TRBV6-4 | CASSPRENTEAFF | TGTGCCAGCAGTCCCAGGGAAAACACTGAAGCTTTCTTT
TRBJ2-1 | . | . | TRBV11-2 | CASSPGTFYNEQFF | TGTGCCAGCAGCCCCGGGACATTTTACAATGAGCAGTTCTTC
TRBJ2-1 | TRBD2 | . | TRBV19 | CASSLAGDFNEQFF | TGTGCCAGTTCCCTAGCGGGAGACTTTAATGAGCAGTTCTTC
TRBJ2-2 | TRBD2 | . | TRBV15 | CATTSTASGRASGELFF | TGTGCCACCACCTCCACCGCTAGCGGGAGGGCCTCCGGGGAGCTGTTTTTT
TRBJ2-7 | TRBD2 | . | TRBV14 | CASSQVGRSYEQYF | TGTGCCAGCAGCCAAGTCGGGAGGTCCTACGAGCAGTACTTC
TRBJ2-5 | TRBD2 | . | TRBV5-1 | CASSLPSGRAWETQYF | TGCGCCAGCAGCTTGCCTAGCGGGAGGGCCTGGGAGACCCAGTACTTC
TRBJ2-5 | TRBD2 | once | TRBV18 | CASSPPAGEMGGETQYF | TGTGCCAGCTCACCACCAGCGGGAGAGATGGGGGGAGAGACCCAGTACTTC
TRBJ2-4 | . | . | TRBV27 | CASSSLNQAKNIQYF | TGTGCCAGCAGTTCCCTCAACCAAGCCAAAAACATTCAGTACTTC
TRBJ2-3 | . | . | TRBV5-6 | CASSLPKGLPQYF | TGTGCCAGCAGCTTGCCAAAGGGACTGCCTCAGTATTTT
TRBJ1-5 | . | . | TRBV28 | CASSSLKSQPQHF | TGTGCCAGCAGTTCCCTAAAATCGCAGCCCCAGCATTTT
TRBJ2-1 | . | . | TRBV14 | CASSQADLSLGDRSYNEQFF | TGTGCCAGCAGCCAAGCAGACTTGTCATTGGGGGACCGATCGTACAATGAGCAGTTCTTC
TRBJ2-7 | . | . | TRBV19 | CASSPRDSFIYEQYF | TGTGCCAGTAGTCCCCGGGACTCTTTCATCTACGAGCAGTACTTC
TRBJ1-5 | . | . | TRBV28 | CASSLQANQPQHF | TGTGCCAGCAGTTTACAGGCCAATCAGCCCCAGCATTTT
TRBJ2-1 | TRBD2 | once | TRBV9 | CASSVGLAGLYNEQFF | TGTGCCAGCAGCGTAGGTCTAGCGGGACTATACAATGAGCAGTTCTTC
TRBJ2-1 | TRBD1 | . | TRBV19 | CASSIKDRGQSYNEQFF | TGTGCCAGTAGTATAAAGGACAGGGGGCAATCCTACAATGAGCAGTTCTTC